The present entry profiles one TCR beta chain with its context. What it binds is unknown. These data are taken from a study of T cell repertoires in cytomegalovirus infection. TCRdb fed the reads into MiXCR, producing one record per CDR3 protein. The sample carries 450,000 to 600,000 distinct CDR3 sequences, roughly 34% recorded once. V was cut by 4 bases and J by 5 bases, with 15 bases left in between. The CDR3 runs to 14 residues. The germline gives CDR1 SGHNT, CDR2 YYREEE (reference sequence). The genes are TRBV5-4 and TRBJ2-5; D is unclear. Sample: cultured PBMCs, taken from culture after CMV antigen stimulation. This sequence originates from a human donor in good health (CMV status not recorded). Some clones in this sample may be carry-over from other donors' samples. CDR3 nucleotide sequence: TGTGCCAGCAGCGTGGATCAATCCCGGGAGACCCAGTACTTC. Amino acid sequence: CASSVDQSRETQYF.